The next 22 T cell receptor beta chains were all read from a single sample in a study of CD8 T cells in Susac syndrome. When the RNA was reverse transcribed, random hexamers were used with an input of 0.5 to 1 ug. Each CDR3 protein gets one entry after TCRdb re-called the immunoSEQ multiplex PCR reads with MiXCR. Among a few hundred thousand distinct CDR3 sequences listed, 92% were seen once. Sequenced: CD4+ T cells from PBMCs. The source of these receptors is a human donor with multiple sclerosis.

This chain's CDR3 is CASLNGGSGANVLTF. DNA for the CDR3: TGTGCCAGCCTTAATGGGGGTTCTGGGGCCAACGTCCTGACTTTC. V and J are TRBV6-2 or TRBV6-3 and TRBJ2-6, with D possibly being TRBD1 or TRBD2 (5 bases each). Trimming took off 8 bases at V and 1 base at J, with 12 bases between the two ends. CDR1 is MNHEY, CDR2 SVGEGT, per germline. The CDR3 length is 15 residues.

The chain has TRBV2 and TRBJ2-2, with D perhaps given as TRBD1 or TRBD2 (6 bases each). This CDR3 has 16 amino acids. The ends were cut back, 6 bases at V and 0 bases at J, with 14 bases in the middle. Germline V CDR1 and CDR2: SNHLY, FYNNEI. The CDR3 nucleotides read TGTGCCAGCAGCCTGATGGGGGGCGCGAACACCGGGGAGCTGTTTTTT. Translation gives CASSLMGGANTGELFF.

J is TRBJ2-7 and V is TRBV9; 12 bases fit TRBD1. This CDR3 is 14 amino acids long. Trimming cost V 2 bases and J 5 bases; bases outside gene matches: 2. The germline V gene encodes CDR1 SGDLS and CDR2 YYNGEE. This CDR3 is CASSVGTGGDEQYF. As DNA, the CDR3 is TGTGCCAGCAGCGTCGGGACAGGGGGCGACGAGCAGTACTTC.

This clonotype was detected only a few times. This chain links TRBV20-1 with TRBJ1-1; TRBD1 agrees at 8 bases. The ends lost 3 bases at V and 5 bases at J; junction bases unmatched: 5. The CDR3 runs to 13 residues. Germline V gene data show CDR1 as DFQATT and CDR2 as SNEGSKA (reference sequence). CDR3 sequence (DNA): TGCAGTGCTAGGGGCAGGGGGCCAACTGAAGCTTTCTTT. Amino acids: CSARGRGPTEAFF.

The genes are TRBV4-2 and TRBJ2-5; D not resolved. This CDR3 comprises 15 residues. Germline assignment: CDR1 LGHNA and CDR2 YNFKEQ. V shed 0 bases and J shed 2 bases, with 10 bases lying between them. The CDR3 protein is CASSQEGRAQETQYF. The CDR3 DNA reads TGTGCCAGCAGCCAAGAAGGAAGAGCGCAAGAGACCCAGTACTTC.

The chain joins TRBV25-1 to TRBJ2-5; D gene unclear. The CDR3 covers 13 residues. From germline, CDR1 is MGHDK and CDR2 SYGVNS. Trimming took 1 base from V and 2 from J, leaving 5 bases between them. In DNA form, the CDR3 reads TGTGCCAGCAGTGAATTTGGTCAAGAGACCCAGTACTTC. Translated, it gives CASSEFGQETQYF.

The chain has TRBV5-1 and TRBJ1-1; D ambiguous. Germline values: CDR1 SGHRS, CDR2 YFSETQ. The CDR3 runs 13 residues. V lost 2 bases to trimming and J lost 2 bases, with 7 bases between them. CDR3 region: CASSFTPNTEAFF. CDR3 DNA sequence: TGCGCCAGCAGCTTCACGCCTAACACTGAAGCTTTCTTT. Full variable domain (missing parts from reference TRBV5-1 and TRBJ1-1): KAGVTQTPRYLIKTRGQQVTLSCSPISGHRSVSWYQQTPGQGLQFLFEYFSETQRNKGNFPGRFSGRQFSNSRSEMNVSTLELGDSALYLCASSFTPNTEAFFGQGTRLTVV.

The chain is built from TRBV20-1 and TRBJ2-7; TRBD2 matches 13 bases. The length of the CDR3 is 13 residues. Germline assignment: CDR1 DFQATT and CDR2 SNEGSKA (reference sequence). With 7 bases clipped from V and 6 bases from J, the junction kept 6 bases outside the gene matches. The CDR3 DNA sequence: TGCAGTGGGGTCGGGACTAGCGGGACCGAGCAGTACTTC. This gives the protein CSGVGTSGTEQYF.

The chain uses TRBV11-2 and TRBJ2-7; weak D call: TRBD1 (5 bases). The CDR3 is 13 residues long. V dropped 2 bases and J dropped 6 bases, with 11 bases sitting between them. From germline, CDR1 is SGHAT and CDR2 FQNNGV. CDR3 in amino acids: CASSLQGVGEQYF. CDR3 in DNA: TGTGCCAGCAGCTTACAGGGTGTTGGCGAGCAGTACTTC.

The V gene is TRBV20-1, the J gene TRBJ2-5, with TRBD2 identical over 9 bases. Looked up from germline, CDR1 is DFQATT and CDR2 is SNEGSKA (reference sequence). V was pared by 5 bases and J by 4 bases, with 11 bases of the junction left unmatched. The CDR3 is 15 amino acids. The CDR3 nucleotides are TGCAGTGCTTCGCTAGCGGGACGGGCGGGAGAGACCCAGTACTTC. Amino acid sequence: CSASLAGRAGETQYF.

The V call is TRBV18, the J call TRBJ2-1; 8 bases are a match to TRBD1. The CDR3 runs to 15 residues. CDR1 and CDR2 from the germline V gene are KGHSH and LQKENI. Losses at the gene ends were 5 bases for V and 0 bases for J; bases not matched to a gene: 3. CDR3 nucleotides: TGTGCCAGCTCAGCAACAGGGGGCTCCTACAATGAGCAGTTCTTC. Protein product: CASSATGGSYNEQFF.

DNA for the CDR3: TGTGCCAGCAGTGATCGGGGGCGATACAATGAGCAGTTCTTC. Its protein is CASSDRGRYNEQFF. The chain couples TRBV2 to TRBJ2-1; D possibly matches TRBD1 or TRBD2 (6 bases each). This CDR3 has 14 residues. Germline V gene sequence: CDR1 SNHLY, CDR2 FYNNEI. V lost 3 bases to trimming and J lost 4 bases, with 10 bases between them.

The chain recombines TRBV12-3 or TRBV12-4 with TRBJ1-2; D is unclear. The V end lost 8 bases, the J end lost 12 bases, and 7 bases lay between the germline ends. This CDR3 spans 8 amino acids. CDR3 DNA: TGTGCCAGCCCGGAACACACCTTC. It translates to CASPEHTF.

The chain employs TRBV15 and TRBJ2-2, with D unclear. There are 14 residues in the CDR3. Germline CDR1 reads LNHNV; CDR2 reads YYDKDF (reference sequence). V lost 0 bases and J lost 2, with 4 bases in between. The CDR3 DNA is TGTGCCACCAGCAGAGACACCAACACCGGGGAGCTGTTTTTT. It codes for CATSRDTNTGELFF.

V usage is TRBV19 and J usage is TRBJ2-7; 10 nucleotides match TRBD2. The CDR3 sequence is 15 residues long. Looked up from germline, CDR1 is LNHDA and CDR2 is SQIVND (reference sequence). V trimming: 2 bases; J trimming: 4 bases; junction bases outside the gene matches: 5. CDR3: CASSIYASGSYEQYF. The CDR3 region has the DNA TGTGCCAGTAGTATATATGCTAGCGGGAGTTACGAGCAGTACTTC.

This clonotype was seen a few times. V gene TRBV7-9 combines with J gene TRBJ1-2; TRBD1 is a possible D gene (5 bases). Trimming took off 5 bases at V and 2 bases at J, with 9 bases between the two ends. This CDR3 is built from 13 residues. CDR1 is SEHNR, CDR2 FQNEAQ, per germline (reference sequence). In DNA form, the CDR3 reads TGTGCCAGCAGCGGGGACGGAAACTATGGCTACACCTTC. It specifies CASSGDGNYGYTF.

The chain recombines TRBV20-1 with TRBJ2-6, with 7 bases lining up with TRBD1. The trim removed 1 base at V and 2 bases at J, leaving 2 bases unmatched. The CDR3 consists of 15 residues. Looked up from germline, CDR1 is DFQATT and CDR2 is SNEGSKA (reference sequence). Here the CDR3 reads CSARGGTAGANVLTF. DNA for the CDR3: TGCAGTGCTAGAGGGGGGACAGCTGGGGCCAACGTCCTGACTTTC.

This chain connects TRBV20-1 to TRBJ1-1; no firm D call. The germline V and J ends were trimmed by 5 bases and 4 bases, with 14 bases remaining between them. Germline CDR1 is DFQATT and CDR2 is SNEGSKA (reference sequence). The length of the CDR3 is 13 residues. The CDR3 loop reads CSASPQLGTEAFF. The CDR3 DNA reads as TGCAGTGCTTCTCCCCAATTAGGCACTGAAGCTTTCTTT.

CDR3 sequence reads: CASSYSIGGTDQETQYF. DNA for the CDR3: TGTGCCAGCAGTTACTCGATAGGGGGTACAGATCAAGAGACCCAGTACTTC. The chain carries TRBV6-5 and TRBJ2-5; D perhaps matches TRBD1 (6 bases). Germline loops: CDR1 MNHEY, CDR2 SVGAGI. With 0 bases removed from V and 2 bases from J, the gap between germline ends came to 16 bases. CDR3 size: 17 residues.

This clonotype was seen once. The V and J genes are TRBV4-1 and TRBJ2-7, with 8 bases lining up with TRBD2. The CDR3 totals 16 residues. The V segment lost 4 bases and the J segment 4 bases; nucleotides outside the gene matches: 12. The V gene's germline CDR1 is MGHRA and CDR2 YSYEKL. The CDR3, as DNA: TGCGCCAGCAGCCGGGAACTTAGCGGGGAGCGATACGAGCAGTACTTC. Amino acids: CASSRELSGERYEQYF.

The gene calls are TRBV4-3 and TRBJ1-2, with a possible D match to TRBD1 (5 bases). The germline V gene encodes CDR1 LGHNA and CDR2 YSLEER. V lost 0 bases and J lost 0, with 8 bases in between. The CDR3 is made up of 15 amino acids. CDR3 DNA sequence: TGCGCCAGCAGCCAAGATGGGGCAGCTAACTATGGCTACACCTTC. This gives the protein CASSQDGAANYGYTF.

Here the CDR3 reads CASRWVGGRPETQYF. The DNA for the CDR3 is TGTGCCAGCAGATGGGTGGGCGGGAGACCGGAGACCCAGTACTTC. V gene TRBV7-2 combines with J gene TRBJ2-5; 7 nucleotides line up with TRBD2. Losses at the gene ends were 6 bases for V and 5 bases for J; bases not matched to a gene: 12. Germline CDR1 is SGHTA and CDR2 is FQGNSA. There are 15 residues in the CDR3. Together with reference TRBV7-2 and TRBJ2-5, the CDR3 gives the full variable domain: GAGVSQSPSNKVTEKGKDVELRCDPISGHTALYWYRQSLGQGLEFLIYFQGNSAPDKSGLPSDRFSAERTGGSVSTLTIQRTQQEDSAVYLCASRWVGGRPETQYFGPGTRLLVL.